This is a list of T cell receptor beta chains from one sample in a study of T-cell reconstitution after alpha-beta-depleted transplantation in children. TCRdb analysed the PCR reads with MiXCR anew, one entry per CDR3 protein. The data hold more than 200,000 distinct CDR3 sequences, with roughly 9.1% observed a single time. The sample in question was PBMCs, mostly from graft donor cells, obtained 360 days after TCRalphabeta/CD19-depleted stem cell transplant. These receptors originate from a male patient between 2 and 10 years old who had a stem cell transplant for acute myeloid leukemia, so the T cells may come from the graft donor. Each CDR3 is given with its conserved first and last residue. The D gene is left open where the match is weak. Clone sizes are given selectively: once, few, many, or a class where the clone is expanded.

TRBJ2-3 | - | many | TRBV20-1 | CSARGGSPRGTDTQYF | TGCAGTGCTAGAGGGGGCAGCCCAAGGGGCACAGATACGCAGTATTTT
TRBJ1-1 | - | few | TRBV5-1 | CASSLAPGQNTEAFF | TGCGCCAGCAGCTTGGCCCCGGGACAGAACACTGAAGCTTTCTTT
TRBJ2-5 | TRBD2 | few | TRBV20-1 | CSASASGGQETQYF | TGCAGTGCTAGCGCTAGCGGGGGGCAAGAGACCCAGTACTTC
TRBJ2-1 | - | few | TRBV3-1 | CASSLGAQGEQFF | TGTGCCAGCAGCCTCGGGGCACAGGGTGAGCAGTTCTTC
TRBJ1-2 | TRBD1 | - | TRBV2 | CASGGWTGGEGYTF | TGTGCCAGCGGGGGCTGGACAGGGGGCGAGGGCTACACCTTC
TRBJ2-4 | TRBD1 | many | TRBV4-3 | CASSRGQGAKNIQYF | TGCGCCAGCAGCCGCGGACAGGGAGCCAAAAACATTCAGTACTTC
TRBJ1-3 | - | few | TRBV12-3/TRBV12-4 | CASSPPQRTSGNTIYF | TGTGCCAGCAGTCCCCCCCAGCGTACCTCTGGAAACACCATATATTTT
TRBJ2-2 | - | - | TRBV4-2 | CASSQATNTGELFF | TGTGCCAGCAGCCAAGCGACGAACACCGGGGAGCTGTTTTTT
TRBJ2-1 | - | many | TRBV10-3 | CAISELAQQFF | TGTGCCATCAGTGAGTTGGCGCAGCAGTTCTTC
TRBJ1-5 | - | - | TRBV28 | CASTRDTYQPQHF | TGTGCCAGCACTCGGGACACTTATCAGCCCCAGCATTTT
TRBJ2-5 | - | - | TRBV4-1 | CASSQRGEQETQYF | TGCGCCAGCAGCCAGCGGGGAGAACAAGAGACCCAGTACTTC
TRBJ2-3 | TRBD2 | - | TRBV2 | CASSDKDVVRGDTQYF | TGTGCCAGCAGTGATAAAGACGTTGTGCGGGGGGATACGCAGTATTTT
TRBJ2-7 | - | few | TRBV25-1 | CASSGTPSYEQYF | TGTGCCAGCAGTGGTACACCCTCCTACGAGCAGTACTTC
TRBJ2-2 | - | many | TRBV5-1 | CASSSDSGDFTGELFF | TGCGCCAGCAGCTCGGACTCCGGGGATTTCACCGGGGAGCTGTTTTTT
TRBJ1-5 | TRBD1 | few | TRBV7-8 | CASSLEGQGFRSNQPQHF | TGTGCCAGCAGCTTAGAAGGACAGGGGTTTCGGAGCAATCAGCCCCAGCATTTT
TRBJ1-1 | TRBD1 | many | TRBV7-2 | CASSFLITGATEAFF | TGTGCCAGCAGCTTCCTAATTACAGGGGCCACTGAAGCTTTCTTT
TRBJ1-1 | - | - | TRBV5-1 | CASSFSEQSEAFF | TGCGCCAGCAGCTTTTCAGAGCAGAGTGAAGCTTTCTTT
TRBJ1-6 | - | - | TRBV12-3/TRBV12-4 | CASSTSKGVNSPLHF | TGTGCCAGCAGTACATCTAAGGGAGTCAATTCACCCCTCCACTTT
TRBJ1-5 | - | few | TRBV10-3 | CAISPTASGSNQPQHF | TGTGCCATCAGTCCGACGGCTTCTGGATCAAATCAGCCCCAGCATTTT
TRBJ1-1 | - | - | TRBV6-2/TRBV6-3 | CASRYHGANTEAFF | TGTGCCAGCAGGTATCATGGGGCGAACACTGAAGCTTTCTTT
TRBJ2-3 | - | many | TRBV20-1 | CSASGQPGTDTQYF | TGCAGTGCTAGCGGCCAGCCGGGGACAGATACGCAGTATTTT
TRBJ2-7 | TRBD2 | many | TRBV12-3/TRBV12-4 | CASSWASGRSYEQYF | TGTGCCAGCAGTTGGGCTAGCGGGAGATCCTACGAGCAGTACTTC
TRBJ2-4 | TRBD1 | few | TRBV12-3/TRBV12-4 | CASSLVRDRRNIQYF | TGTGCCAGCAGTTTAGTCCGGGACAGGCGAAACATTCAGTACTTC
TRBJ2-6 | - | - | TRBV3-1 | CASSQQASGANVLTF | TGTGCCAGCAGCCAACAGGCCTCTGGGGCCAACGTCCTGACTTTC
TRBJ2-7 | - | - | TRBV20-1 | CSASGPGGYEQYF | TGCAGTGCTAGTGGGCCTGGGGGCTACGAGCAGTACTTC
TRBJ2-1 | - | many | TRBV12-3/TRBV12-4 | CASSLSDNEQFF | TGTGCCAGCAGCTTGTCAGACAATGAGCAGTTCTTC
TRBJ1-1 | TRBD1 | - | TRBV6-2/TRBV6-3 | CASSWTGGASEAFF | TGTGCCAGCAGTTGGACAGGGGGCGCGTCTGAAGCTTTCTTT
TRBJ2-2 | - | many | TRBV20-1 | CSARERVNTGELFF | TGCAGTGCTAGAGAACGGGTGAACACCGGGGAGCTGTTTTTT
TRBJ2-1 | TRBD2 | many | TRBV5-1 | CASSWTSGSWDNEQFF | TGCGCCAGCAGCTGGACTAGCGGGAGTTGGGATAATGAGCAGTTCTTC
TRBJ2-1 | TRBD2 | few | TRBV20-1 | CSARDPVRGRAYNEQFF | TGCAGTGCTAGAGATCCCGTCCGCGGGAGGGCCTACAATGAGCAGTTCTTC
TRBJ1-1 | - | - | TRBV9 | CASSVDGANAEAFF | TGTGCCAGCAGCGTAGATGGGGCGAACGCTGAAGCTTTCTTT
TRBJ1-2 | - | many | TRBV20-1 | CSARDQDDGYTF | TGCAGTGCTAGAGATCAGGACGACGGCTACACCTTC
TRBJ2-3 | - | many | TRBV12-3/TRBV12-4 | CASRSRTHTQYF | TGTGCCAGCAGAAGCCGGACTCATACGCAGTATTTT
TRBJ2-3 | - | - | TRBV12-3/TRBV12-4 | CASSLTRDDTDTQYF | TGTGCCAGCAGTTTAACGCGGGATGACACAGATACGCAGTATTTT
TRBJ2-2 | TRBD2 | - | TRBV20-1 | CSARTSGANTGELFF | TGCAGTGCTAGGACTAGCGGGGCAAACACCGGGGAGCTGTTTTTT
TRBJ2-3 | TRBD2 | few | TRBV5-1 | CASSLWTSGATDTQYF | TGCGCCAGCAGCTTATGGACTAGCGGGGCCACAGATACGCAGTATTTT
TRBJ2-1 | TRBD2 | - | TRBV4-2 | CASSTRGGADYNEQFF | TGTGCCAGCAGCACTCGCGGGGGGGCCGACTACAATGAGCAGTTCTTC
TRBJ1-1 | - | - | TRBV12-3/TRBV12-4 | CASSFQGNTEAFF | TGTGCCAGCAGTTTCCAGGGGAACACTGAAGCTTTCTTT
TRBJ1-1 | - | many | TRBV11-2 | CASMRAWNTEAFF | TGTGCCAGCATGAGGGCATGGAACACTGAAGCTTTCTTT
TRBJ2-7 | - | - | TRBV7-9 | CASSLRASSLPPYF | TGTGCCAGCAGCTTACGGGCCTCGTCCTTACCCCCGTACTTC
TRBJ2-3 | - | few | TRBV5-1 | CASSSTTVTDTQYF | TGCGCCAGCAGCTCGACGACGGTAACAGATACGCAGTATTTT
TRBJ2-4 | - | many | TRBV29-1 | CSARALSGENIQYF | TGCAGCGCCCGGGCTCTGTCTGGAGAAAACATTCAGTACTTC
TRBJ2-1 | - | many | TRBV10-3 | CAISESTGRNEQFF | TGTGCCATCAGTGAGTCGACCGGTCGCAATGAGCAGTTCTTC
TRBJ1-1 | TRBD1 | many | TRBV7-3 | CASSPAGAGGRSTEAFF | TGTGCCAGCAGCCCAGCAGGAGCAGGGGGCCGCTCCACTGAAGCTTTCTTT
TRBJ2-5 | TRBD2 | few | TRBV27 | CASHGEGTQYF | TGTGCCAGCCACGGGGAGGGGACCCAGTACTTC
TRBJ1-1 | - | many | TRBV27 | CASSLKWGTTEAFF | TGTGCCAGCAGTTTAAAATGGGGTACCACTGAAGCTTTCTTT
TRBJ2-1 | - | - | TRBV20-1 | CSAPDKSSYNEQFF | TGCAGTGCTCCCGACAAGAGCTCCTACAATGAGCAGTTCTTC
TRBJ2-1 | - | few | TRBV27 | CASRTPGRGHHNEQFF | TGTGCCAGCAGGACCCCGGGACGGGGGCATCACAATGAGCAGTTCTTC
TRBJ2-1 | TRBD2 | many | TRBV5-1 | CASTPIAGSVLNEQFF | TGCGCCAGCACCCCTATAGCGGGATCGGTTTTAAATGAGCAGTTCTTC